This entry concerns a single TCR beta chain. Its antigen is still unknown. The data originate from a study of cytomegalovirus exposure and HLA in healthy donors. The study's findings and limits: The study reported that TCR beta sequences accurately predicted HLA-A and HLA-B alleles in most subjects.

This PCR relied on a set of 60 Vbeta primers and 13 Jbeta primers. Measured with immunoSEQ multiplex PCR; TCRdb has only the in-frame clones, and not every one. The sample carries fewer than 200,000 clones, 81% recorded once. V lost 0 bases and J lost 0; bases outside the gene matches: 3. This CDR3 is built from 18 residues. Per germline, CDR1 SGDLS and CDR2 YYNGEE. The rearrangement uses TRBV9 and TRBJ2-1; 13 bases agree with TRBD2. Sequences were obtained from PBMCs. The sequence was collected from a woman between 18 and 30 years old in good health and CMV-seropositive. CDR3 residues: CASSVAGLAGSSYNEQFF. DNA of the CDR3: TGTGCCAGCAGCGTAGCGGGACTAGCGGGGAGCTCCTACAATGAGCAGTTCTTC.